One sample yielded the 29 T cell receptor beta chains listed below, sequenced in a study of neurological immune-mediated disorders. Sample time point: longitudinal time-point 3. TCRdb processed the 5' RACE reads anew with MiXCR; each CDR3 protein has one entry. The sample contains more than 100,000 distinct CDR3 sequences, about a tenth of which appear only once. The sequenced sample consisted of PBMCs. The receptors come from a female donor with HTLV-1-associated myelopathy (HAM/TSP).

As concerns this clonotype: A read error may explain this, as a much larger clone is one base away. The V call is TRBV20-1, the J call TRBJ2-5, with 7 nucleotides matching TRBD2. The CDR3 has 15 residues. Germline assignment: CDR1 DFQATT and CDR2 SNEGSKA (reference sequence). This CDR3 is CSARDNKSGGETRYF. The CDR3 nucleotides read TGCAGTGCTAGAGATAACAAGTCGGGAGGAGAGACCCGGTACTTC.

This clonotype occurred many times. One junction end disagrees with the germline gene, perhaps due to a read error. CDR3 in amino acids: CATSRDQGVSYNEQFF. CDR3 nucleotide sequence: TGTGCTACCAGCAGAGACCAGGGGGTCTCCTACAATGAGCAGTTCTTC. The rearrangement joins TRBV15 to TRBJ2-1; TRBD1 matches at 7 bases. CDR3 size: 16 residues. From germline, CDR1 is LNHNV and CDR2 YYDKDF (reference sequence).

Ten or more counts support this clonotype. The rearrangement uses TRBV20-1 and TRBJ1-2; no definite D call. Trimming took off 4 bases at V and 2 bases at J, with 8 bases between the two ends. The CDR3 is made up of 12 amino acids. CDR1 and CDR2 from the germline V gene are DFQATT and SNEGSKA (reference sequence). The CDR3 DNA follows: TGCAGTGCTACGGTCCAAAACTATGGCTACACCTTC. Protein: CSATVQNYGYTF.

This clonotype was observed at least ten times. The V call is TRBV20-1, the J call TRBJ2-7; D tentatively fits TRBD1 or TRBD2 (5 bases each). The CDR3 loop spans 16 amino acids. Trimming took off 0 bases at V and 3 bases at J, with 18 bases between the two ends. Germline loops: CDR1 DFQATT, CDR2 SNEGSKA (reference sequence). The CDR3 DNA sequence: TGCAGTGCTAGAGATAGGAGGACATCCGATCTCTACGAGCAGTACTTC. Translated: CSARDRRTSDLYEQYF.

By its share, this clonotype is medium-sized. V and J are TRBV9 and TRBJ2-7; D tentatively reads TRBD1 or TRBD2 (5 bases each). Germline V lookup: CDR1 SGDLS, CDR2 YYNGEE. V was trimmed by 0 bases and J by 5 bases, leaving 9 bases between them. The CDR3 spans 13 residues. CDR3 protein: CASSVAGGNEQYF. The CDR3 DNA follows: TGTGCCAGCAGCGTAGCTGGGGGAAACGAGCAGTACTTC. Based on the CDR3 plus reference TRBV9 and TRBJ2-7, the full variable domain is DSGVTQTPKHLITATGQRVTLRCSPRSGDLSVYWYQQSLDQGLQFLIQYYNGEERAKGNILERFSAQQFPDLHSELNLSSLELGDSALYFCASSVAGGNEQYFGPGTRLTVT.

On this clonotype itself: It may be a read error: a sequence one base away is much more abundant. The chain links TRBV5-1 to TRBJ2-3; D possibly corresponds to TRBD2 (6 bases). V was trimmed by 1 base and J by 2 bases, leaving 11 bases between them. The CDR3 totals 15 residues. The V gene's germline CDR1 is SGHRS and CDR2 YFSETQ. The CDR3 bases are TGCGCCAGCAGCTTGACTAGCACGGCCACAGATACGCAGTATTTT. This sequence encodes CASSLTSTATDTQYF.

This clonotype was counted between two and nine times. The chain joins TRBV2 to TRBJ1-2; D perhaps matches TRBD1 (5 bases). Germline V gives CDR1 SNHLY, CDR2 FYNNEI. There are 14 residues in the CDR3. Deletions cut 4 bases from V and 5 bases from J, with 14 bases between. The CDR3 nucleotides are TGTGCCAGCAGTGGGGACGGGCCTGCTTATGGCTACACCTTC. It encodes CASSGDGPAYGYTF.

This clonotype has a handful of counts. V is TRBV5-1 and J is TRBJ1-1; TRBD1 agrees at 8 bases. V shed 4 bases, J shed 4 bases, and the junction held 6 bases outside the gene matches. The CDR3 has 14 residues. The germline V gene has CDR1 SGHRS and CDR2 YFSETQ. Here the CDR3 DNA reads TGCGCCAGCAGCGGACAGGGCCGAGGCACTGAAGCTTTCTTT. This encodes CASSGQGRGTEAFF.

This clonotype has more than one count but fewer than ten. The CDR3 bases are TGTGCCAGCAGCGGAGGGACCAACACCGGGGAGCTGTTTTTT. It specifies CASSGGTNTGELFF. The chain couples TRBV14 to TRBJ2-2, with D possibly being TRBD2 (6 bases). V lost 5 bases, J lost 2 bases, and 9 bases lay in between. In germline, CDR1 is SGHDN, CDR2 FVKESK. The CDR3 runs 14 residues.

This clonotype was detected ten times or more. The gene calls are TRBV3-1 and TRBJ1-5; D gene unclear. This CDR3 spans 13 amino acids. Germline V lookup: CDR1 LGHDT, CDR2 YNNKEL (reference sequence). The V and J ends lost 3 bases and 4 bases respectively, with 7 bases between them. CDR3 in amino acids: CASSQGFNQPQHF. CDR3 sequence (DNA): TGTGCCAGCAGCCAGGGGTTTAATCAGCCCCAGCATTTT.

This clonotype appeared many times. The gene calls are TRBV5-1 and TRBJ2-3; D unresolved. The germline gives CDR1 SGHRS, CDR2 YFSETQ. The CDR3 runs 12 residues. Trimming left V 7 bases short and J 8 bases short, with 14 bases between. Written as DNA, the CDR3 is TGCGCCAGCTCAGGAGATAGGAGTACGCAGTATTTT. This sequence encodes CASSGDRSTQYF.

Comments on this clonotype: At one boundary the junction diverges from the germline segment, which might be a read error. The chain employs TRBV5-1 and TRBJ1-1, with unresolved D. The CDR3 loop spans 14 amino acids. In germline, CDR1 is SGHRS, CDR2 YFSETQ. Written as DNA, the CDR3 is TGTGCCAGCAGCTTGGACGTTTCGAACACTGAAGCTTTCTTT. It codes for CASSLDVSNTEAFF.

The chain is built from TRBV5-4 and TRBJ2-2; D remains unclear. This CDR3 comprises 13 residues. With 4 bases removed from V and 5 bases from J, the gap between germline ends came to 9 bases. In germline, CDR1 is SGHNT, CDR2 YYREEE (reference sequence). The CDR3 protein is CASSPSKTGELFF. DNA of the CDR3: TGTGCCAGCAGCCCGAGCAAAACCGGGGAGCTGTTTTTT.

This clonotype was counted ten times or more. The rearrangement links TRBV14 to TRBJ1-2; D unresolved. CDR1 and CDR2 from the germline V gene are SGHDN and FVKESK. V dropped 5 bases and J dropped 8 bases, with 18 bases sitting between them. The CDR3 loop spans 14 amino acids. CDR3 nucleotide sequence: TGTGCCAGCAGCTCTCGGGGAAACGCTGTCGGCTACACCTTC. Its translation: CASSSRGNAVGYTF. Filled out from reference TRBV14 and TRBJ1-2, the complete variable domain reads EAGVTQFPSHSVIEKGQTVTLRCDPISGHDNLYWYRRVMGKEIKFLLHFVKESKQDESGMPNNRFLAERTGGTYSTLKVQPAELEDSGVYFCASSSRGNAVGYTFGSGTRLTVV.

This clonotype appeared many times. This sequence joins TRBV20-1 and TRBJ1-1, with D unclear. Germline CDR1 reads DFQATT; CDR2 reads SNEGSKA (reference sequence). The CDR3 contains 14 residues. The CDR3 reads CRSAGSVKNTEAFF. The CDR3 region has the DNA TGCAGATCCGCCGGGAGCGTTAAGAACACTGAAGCTTTCTTT.

This clonotype was detected many times. This chain links TRBV10-3 with TRBJ2-7; D ambiguous. Germline V gene data show CDR1 as ENHRY and CDR2 as SYGVKD. The length of the CDR3 is 13 residues. The V and J ends lost 0 bases and 4 bases respectively, with 7 bases between them. DNA of the CDR3: TGTGCCATCAGTGAGTCAGGGCCGTACGAGCAGTACTTC. This gives the protein CAISESGPYEQYF.

The gene calls are TRBV20-1 and TRBJ1-1; possible D gene TRBD1, 6 bases. Germline CDR1 and CDR2: DFQATT and SNEGSKA (reference sequence). V was clipped by 3 bases and J by 1 base, with 9 bases between them. The length of the CDR3 is 13 residues. The CDR3 is CSARRGTNTEAFF. CDR3 DNA: TGCAGTGCTAGGAGGGGGACGAACACTGAAGCTTTCTTT.

This clonotype was detected only a few times. The CDR3 nucleotides are TGTGCCAGTAGTAGCCCGGGACTAGCGTCAAATGAGCAGTTCTTC. Protein: CASSSPGLASNEQFF. The rearrangement joins TRBV19 to TRBJ2-1; 10 bases fit TRBD2. Germline V gene lookup returns CDR1 LNHDA and CDR2 SQIVND (reference sequence). The CDR3 is 15 amino acids. The junction had 7 bases not matched to a gene; V was cut back by 4 bases and J by 7 bases.

This clonotype has a count of ten or more. The gene calls are TRBV7-2 and TRBJ1-5; D not resolved. Trimming removed 3 bases at V and 0 bases at J, with 9 bases between. Germline V CDR1 and CDR2: SGHTA, FQGNSA. The CDR3 sequence is 15 residues long. This chain's CDR3 is CASSFTVDSNQPQHF. The CDR3 DNA is TGTGCCAGCAGCTTCACAGTAGATAGCAATCAGCCCCAGCATTTT.

This clonotype was counted ten times or more. J is TRBJ2-2 and V is TRBV4-1; TRBD1 or TRBD2 may be the D gene (5 bases each). CDR1 is MGHRA and CDR2 is YSYEKL in the germline V gene. This CDR3 region has 17 residues. The ends were cut back, 1 base at V and 2 bases at J, with 14 bases in the middle. This chain's CDR3 is CASSQAGWGINTGELFF. CDR3 nucleotides: TGCGCCAGCAGCCAAGCAGGGTGGGGGATAAACACCGGGGAGCTGTTTTTT.

Turning to this clonotype: Possible read error: a much larger clone is one base away. The V call is TRBV4-1, the J call TRBJ2-3; no definite D call. V gave up 0 bases and J gave up 4 bases, with 14 bases separating them. The CDR3 sequence is 16 residues long. The germline V gene has CDR1 MGHRA and CDR2 YSYEKL. This CDR3 reads CASSQDRLSGADTQYF. CDR3 nucleotide sequence: TGCGCCAGCAGCCAAGATCGGCTATCGGGCGCAGATACGCAGTATTTT.

This clonotype was found many times. V and J are TRBV20-1 and TRBJ2-1, with 8 nucleotides matching TRBD2. This CDR3 has 15 residues. Trimming took 5 bases from V and 5 from J; bases not matched to a gene: 11. Germline V lookup: CDR1 DFQATT, CDR2 SNEGSKA (reference sequence). As DNA, the CDR3 is TGCAGTGCTCCGGTAGGCGGGGGGCCCCACAATGAGCAGTTCTTC. The encoded protein is CSAPVGGGPHNEQFF.

This clonotype occurred many times. The V gene is TRBV20-1, the J gene TRBJ1-2; 7 bases line up with TRBD1. CDR3 length: 14 residues. Germline CDR1 reads DFQATT; CDR2 reads SNEGSKA (reference sequence). CDR3 in DNA: TGCAGCGCGACTTTCGAGGAAGGACAGGATGGCTACACCTTC. It yields the protein CSATFEEGQDGYTF.

The chain recombines TRBV4-1 with TRBJ2-1; 7 nucleotides agree with TRBD1. V lost 3 bases and J lost 4; bases outside the gene matches: 6. The CDR3 loop spans 15 amino acids. CDR1 and CDR2 from the germline V gene are MGHRA and YSYEKL. The CDR3 bases are TGCGCCAGCAGCCAGGGACAGACCCAATACAATGAGCAGTTCTTC. It is translated as CASSQGQTQYNEQFF.

This clonotype was picked up many times. V usage is TRBV5-1 and J usage is TRBJ2-5; possibly TRBD1 or TRBD2 for D (5 bases each). The CDR3 extends over 16 amino acids. Germline assignment: CDR1 SGHRS and CDR2 YFSETQ. The ends were cut back, 4 bases at V and 0 bases at J, with 16 bases in the middle. The CDR3 sequence is CASSAPGRRNQETQYF. The CDR3 coding sequence is TGCGCCAGCAGCGCCCCGGGACGGCGCAACCAAGAGACCCAGTACTTC.

The chain links TRBV7-2 to TRBJ2-1; D is unclear. Germline V lookup: CDR1 SGHTA, CDR2 FQGNSA. The CDR3 runs to 13 residues. The germline V and J ends were trimmed by 1 base and 6 bases, with 7 bases remaining between them. The CDR3 coding sequence is TGTGCCAGCAGCTTAGGGGTTGGCAATGAGCAGTTCTTC. It encodes CASSLGVGNEQFF. Full variable domain (remainder filled in from reference TRBV7-2 and TRBJ2-1): GAGVSQSPSNKVTEKGKDVELRCDPISGHTALYWYRQSLGQGLEFLIYFQGNSAPDKSGLPSDRFSAERTGGSVSTLTIQRTQQEDSAVYLCASSLGVGNEQFFGPGTRLTVL.

This clonotype was observed a few times. This chain connects TRBV20-1 to TRBJ2-2; D is unresolved. The CDR3 length is 12 residues. V lost 7 bases and J 3 bases, leaving 9 bases between the germline ends. In germline, CDR1 is DFQATT, CDR2 SNEGSKA (reference sequence). The CDR3 nucleotides are TGCAGTGTCCCCGGACACACCGGGGAGCTGTTTTTT. Its translation is CSVPGHTGELFF.

This clonotype has ten or more counts. The chain recombines TRBV20-1 with TRBJ1-6; 8 nucleotides match TRBD1. The CDR3 totals 15 residues. J lost 2 bases, V lost 3 bases, and 3 bases had no gene match. Germline CDR1 reads DFQATT; CDR2 reads SNEGSKA (reference sequence). The DNA for the CDR3 is TGCAGTGCTAGGGACAGGGAGACCTATAATTCACCCCTCCACTTT. Translated, it gives CSARDRETYNSPLHF.

This clonotype was found many times. This chain joins TRBV5-1 and TRBJ2-1, with TRBD1 identical over 9 bases. The trim removed 2 bases at V and 6 bases at J, leaving 12 bases unmatched. The CDR3 is made up of 17 amino acids. Germline V gives CDR1 SGHRS, CDR2 YFSETQ. CDR3 coding DNA: TGCGCCAGCAGCTTAAAGGGGGGGGGACAGGGCGTCAATGAGCAGTTCTTC. It yields the protein CASSLKGGGQGVNEQFF.